One and the same sample provided the 13 T cell receptor beta chains below, sequenced in a study of blood T cell repertoires in COVID-19. The assay was immunoSEQ multiplex PCR, and TCRdb's table has in-frame clones only and misses some. The profile shows 300,000 to 350,000 clones, around 85% of them singletons. Sequenced material: PBMCs or T cells enriched from blood (not recorded which). These receptors all stem from a woman in her forties with acute COVID-19.

This clone was detected once. The genes are TRBV5-1 and TRBJ2-5, with D perhaps TRBD2 (5 bases). CDR1 and CDR2 (germline): SGHRS, YFSETQ. This CDR3 is 13 amino acids long. The V end was cut by 5 bases, the J end by 3 bases, with 11 bases between. The chain's CDR3 is CASRMGAEETQYF. The CDR3 nucleotides read TGCGCCAGCAGGATGGGAGCCGAAGAGACCCAGTACTTC.

The chain carries TRBV5-4 and TRBJ2-2, with unresolved D. Trimming pared 4 bases from V and 0 bases from J, leaving 7 bases between. The germline V gene has CDR1 SGHNT and CDR2 YYREEE (reference sequence). The length of the CDR3 is 14 residues. CDR3 sequence: CASSTVANTGELFF. CDR3 DNA sequence: TGTGCCAGCAGCACCGTAGCGAACACCGGGGAGCTGTTTTTT.

This chain joins TRBV13 and TRBJ1-1; D uncertain. The CDR3 extends over 17 amino acids. The germline V and J ends were trimmed by 3 bases and 0 bases, with 17 bases remaining between them. Per the germline V gene, CDR1 is PRHDT and CDR2 is FYEKMQ (reference sequence). For the CDR3, the DNA is TGTGCCAGCAGCTTTACAAATAAACAGCAAATGAACACTGAAGCTTTCTTT. It codes for CASSFTNKQQMNTEAFF.

The chain couples TRBV7-2 to TRBJ1-1; 8 bases line up with TRBD1. The J segment lost 5 bases and the V segment lost 0 bases, leaving 11 bases of the junction unmatched. Germline CDR1 reads SGHTA; CDR2 reads FQGNSA. CDR3 length: 17 residues. The CDR3 coding sequence is TGTGCCAGCAGCTTAGCGCCGGGCAGGGGGCGATTGACTGAAGCTTTCTTT. Protein: CASSLAPGRGRLTEAFF.

The J gene is TRBJ1-2, the V gene TRBV3-1 (or the pseudogene TRBV3-2), with TRBD1 matching over 7 bases. In germline, CDR1 is LGHDT, CDR2 YNNKEL (reference sequence). The CDR3 covers 16 residues. Losses at the gene ends were 4 bases for V and 4 bases for J; bases not matched to a gene: 12. CDR3 amino acids: CASSPFGRQGPYGYTF. In DNA form, the CDR3 reads TGTGCCAGCAGCCCTTTTGGGCGACAGGGCCCCTATGGCTACACCTTC.

This rearrangement joins TRBV11-2 to TRBJ1-5, with 10 bases lining up with TRBD1. Per the germline V gene, CDR1 is SGHAT and CDR2 is FQNNGV. This CDR3 is built from 15 residues. The V segment lost 6 bases and the J segment 7 bases; nucleotides outside the gene matches: 9. The CDR3 bases are TGTGCCAGCAGTTTGGACAGGGGGTATGGACAGCCCCAGCATTTT. Protein sequence: CASSLDRGYGQPQHF.

This chain connects TRBV5-4 to TRBJ1-2, with a weak D call TRBD1 (5 bases). The CDR3 totals 13 residues. Trimming took 4 bases from V and 0 from J, leaving 7 bases between them. The V gene's germline CDR1 is SGHNT and CDR2 YYREEE (reference sequence). CDR3 DNA: TGTGCCAGCAGCGCGACAGCTAACTATGGCTACACCTTC. Protein product: CASSATANYGYTF.

The chain uses TRBV2 and TRBJ1-5; TRBD1 aligns across 7 bases. J gave up 0 bases and V 6 bases, and 11 bases lay outside the gene matches. The CDR3 is 17 amino acids. The germline V gene encodes CDR1 SNHLY and CDR2 FYNNEI. Here the CDR3 reads CASSPFPDRVSNQPQHF. The CDR3 nucleotides are TGTGCCAGCAGCCCCTTCCCTGACAGGGTTAGCAATCAGCCCCAGCATTTT.

This chain joins TRBV5-4 and TRBJ1-4; tentatively, D is TRBD1 (5 bases). This CDR3 contains 14 residues. Germline CDR1 reads SGHNT; CDR2 reads YYREEE (reference sequence). The ends were cut back, 4 bases at V and 6 bases at J, with 13 bases in the middle. The CDR3 reads CASSAGIYDEKLFF. In DNA form, the CDR3 reads TGTGCCAGCAGCGCAGGGATTTATGATGAAAAACTGTTTTTT.

The chain combines TRBV25-1 with TRBJ1-1, with D tentatively TRBD1 (6 bases). Trimming stripped 6 bases from V and 1 base from J, with 12 bases between. CDR3 size: 14 residues. Per germline, CDR1 MGHDK and CDR2 SYGVNS. The CDR3 loop is CASRETGRNTEAFF. DNA of the CDR3: TGTGCCAGCAGGGAGACAGGACGGAACACTGAAGCTTTCTTT.

This clone was seen more than once but under ten times. V usage is TRBV5-1 and J usage is TRBJ2-1; 13 positions agree with TRBD2. The CDR3 extends over 18 amino acids. V lost 0 bases to trimming and J lost 3 bases; unmatched junction nucleotides: 6. Germline V gene data show CDR1 as SGHRS and CDR2 as YFSETQ. The CDR3, as DNA: TGCGCCAGCAGCTTGGGACTAGCGGGAGGACGGGACTACAATGAGCAGTTCTTC. It encodes CASSLGLAGGRDYNEQFF.

The chain combines TRBV7-2 with TRBJ2-5; weak D call: TRBD2 (6 bases). The V end lost 0 bases, the J end lost 5 bases, and 10 bases lay between the germline ends. This CDR3 has 14 residues. CDR1 and CDR2 from the germline V gene are SGHTA and FQGNSA. CDR3 coding DNA: TGTGCCAGCAGCTTAGCGGACTACCGGGAGACCCAGTACTTC. Translated: CASSLADYRETQYF.

The chain has TRBV19 and TRBJ1-2; a possible D gene is TRBD1 (5 bases). Germline V gene data show CDR1 as LNHDA and CDR2 as SQIVND (reference sequence). Trimming cost V 3 bases and J 3 bases, with 8 bases left between them. This CDR3 has 13 amino acids. The CDR3 protein is CASSMLTDYGYTF. CDR3 nucleotide sequence: TGTGCCAGTAGTATGTTGACAGACTATGGCTACACCTTC.